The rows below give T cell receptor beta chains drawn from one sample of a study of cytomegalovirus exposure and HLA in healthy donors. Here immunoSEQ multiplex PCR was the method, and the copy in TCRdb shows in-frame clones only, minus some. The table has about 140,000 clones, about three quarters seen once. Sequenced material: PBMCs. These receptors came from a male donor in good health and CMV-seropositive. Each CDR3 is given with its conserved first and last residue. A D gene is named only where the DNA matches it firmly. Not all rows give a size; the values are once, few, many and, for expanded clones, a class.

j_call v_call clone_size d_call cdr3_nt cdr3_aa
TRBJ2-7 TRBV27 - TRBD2 TGTGCCAGCAGTTTAATAGCGGGTCCATTCTACGAGCAGTACTTC CASSLIAGPFYEQYF
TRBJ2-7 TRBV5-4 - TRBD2 TGTGCCAGCAGCTCGAATAGCGGGGGTGCCCCTTCCTACGAGCAGTACTTC CASSSNSGGAPSYEQYF
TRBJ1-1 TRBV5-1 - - TGCGCCAGCAGCTTGGGGTCAGGGGCTACTGAAGCTTTCTTT CASSLGSGATEAFF
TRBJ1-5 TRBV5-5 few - TGTGCCAGCCAACCTGGGGGGGGCCGGGTTCAGCCCCAGCATTTT CASQPGGGRVQPQHF
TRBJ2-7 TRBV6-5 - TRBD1 TGTGCCAGCAGACGGGGACAGGGACCCTCCTACGAGCAGTACTTC CASRRGQGPSYEQYF
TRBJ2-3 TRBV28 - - TGTGCCAGCAGTTTATATCAGGGCCCGGATACGCAGTATTTT CASSLYQGPDTQYF
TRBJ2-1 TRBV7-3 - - TGTGCCAGCAGCTTAAGGGCAGGTAATTCGAACCGGGAAGAGCAGTTCTTC CASSLRAGNSNREEQFF
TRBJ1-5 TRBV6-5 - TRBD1 TGTGCCAGCAGTCAACAGGGGACGGGGCAGCCCCAGCATTTT CASSQQGTGQPQHF
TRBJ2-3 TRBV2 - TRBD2 TGTGCCAGCAGTGAAGCGGACCCCGCGACTAGCGGTCGATTT CASSEADPATSGRF
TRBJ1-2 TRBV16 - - TGTGCCAGCAGCCAAACCTCAGGATCCTATGGCTACACCTTC CASSQTSGSYGYTF
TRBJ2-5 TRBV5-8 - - TGTGCCAGCAGCTCAGGGGTCGTTGAGACCCAGTACTTC CASSSGVVETQYF
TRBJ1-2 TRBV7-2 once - TGTGCCAGCAGCCTTCCGGTGGACAGCTATGGCTACACCTTC CASSLPVDSYGYTF
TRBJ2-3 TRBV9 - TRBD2 TGTGCCAGCAGCGTAGACGTGGGGGGGGATACGCAGTATTTT CASSVDVGGDTQYF
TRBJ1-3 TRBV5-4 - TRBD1 TGTGCCAGCAGCTTGGGGACAGGGGTCGGAAACACCATATATTTT CASSLGTGVGNTIYF